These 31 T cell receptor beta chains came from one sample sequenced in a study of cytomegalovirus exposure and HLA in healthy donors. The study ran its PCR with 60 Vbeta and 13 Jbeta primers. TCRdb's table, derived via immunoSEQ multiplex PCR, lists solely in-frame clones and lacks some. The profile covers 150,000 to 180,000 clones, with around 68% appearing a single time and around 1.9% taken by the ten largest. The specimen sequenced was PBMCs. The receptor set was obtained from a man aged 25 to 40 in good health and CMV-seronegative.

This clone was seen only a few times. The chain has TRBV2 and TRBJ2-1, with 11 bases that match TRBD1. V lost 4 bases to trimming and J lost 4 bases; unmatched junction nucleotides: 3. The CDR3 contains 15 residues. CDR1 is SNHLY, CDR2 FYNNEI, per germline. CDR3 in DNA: TGTGCCAGCAGTGGGGACAGGGGGTCGTACAATGAGCAGTTCTTC. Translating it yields CASSGDRGSYNEQFF.

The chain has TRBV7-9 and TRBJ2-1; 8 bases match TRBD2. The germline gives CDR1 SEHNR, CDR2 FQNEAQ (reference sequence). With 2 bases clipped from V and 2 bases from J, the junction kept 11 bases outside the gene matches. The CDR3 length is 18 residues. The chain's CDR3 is CASSLFSSGGPTYNEQFF. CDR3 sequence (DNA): TGTGCCAGCAGCTTATTCAGCAGCGGGGGCCCAACCTACAATGAGCAGTTCTTC.

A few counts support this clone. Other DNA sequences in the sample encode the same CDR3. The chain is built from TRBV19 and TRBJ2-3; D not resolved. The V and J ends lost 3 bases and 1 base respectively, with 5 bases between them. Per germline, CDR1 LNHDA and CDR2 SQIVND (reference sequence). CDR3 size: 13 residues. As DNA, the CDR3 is TGTGCCAGTAGTATTCCAGGCACAGATACGCAGTATTTT. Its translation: CASSIPGTDTQYF.

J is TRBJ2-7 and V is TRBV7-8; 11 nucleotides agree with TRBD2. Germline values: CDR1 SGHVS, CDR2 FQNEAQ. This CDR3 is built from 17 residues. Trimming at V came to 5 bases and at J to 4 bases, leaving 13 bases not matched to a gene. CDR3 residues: CASSETTSGVPNYEQYF. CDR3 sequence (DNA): TGTGCCAGCAGCGAAACGACTAGCGGGGTCCCTAATTACGAGCAGTACTTC.

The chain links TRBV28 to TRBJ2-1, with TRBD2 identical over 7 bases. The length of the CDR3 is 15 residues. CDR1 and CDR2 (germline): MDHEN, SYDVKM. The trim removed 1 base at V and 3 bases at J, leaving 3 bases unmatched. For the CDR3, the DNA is TGTGCCAGCAGTTTATTCGCGGGGGACTACAATGAGCAGTTCTTC. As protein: CASSLFAGDYNEQFF.

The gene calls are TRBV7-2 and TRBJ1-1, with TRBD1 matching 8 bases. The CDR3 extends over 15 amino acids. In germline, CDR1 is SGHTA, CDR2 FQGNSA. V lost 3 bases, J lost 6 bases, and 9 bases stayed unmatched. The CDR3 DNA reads TGTGCCAGCAGCTTCAGGGGGCGCGAAGCCGCTGAAGCTTTCTTT. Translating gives CASSFRGREAAEAFF.

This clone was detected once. In DNA form, the CDR3 reads TGTGCCAGCTCACCAAGGGGACAGGGAACCTACGAGCAGTACTTC. Translating it yields CASSPRGQGTYEQYF. The chain joins TRBV18 to TRBJ2-7; TRBD1 agrees at 9 bases. V shed 2 bases, J shed 2 bases, and the junction held 4 bases outside the gene matches. CDR3 length: 15 amino acids. The germline CDR1 and CDR2 sequences are KGHSH and LQKENI.

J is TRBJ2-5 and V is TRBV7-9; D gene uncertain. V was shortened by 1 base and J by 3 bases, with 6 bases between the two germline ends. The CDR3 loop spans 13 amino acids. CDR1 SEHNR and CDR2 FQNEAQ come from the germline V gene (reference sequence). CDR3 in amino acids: CASSLGSKETQYF. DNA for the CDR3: TGTGCCAGCAGCTTAGGGAGCAAAGAGACCCAGTACTTC.

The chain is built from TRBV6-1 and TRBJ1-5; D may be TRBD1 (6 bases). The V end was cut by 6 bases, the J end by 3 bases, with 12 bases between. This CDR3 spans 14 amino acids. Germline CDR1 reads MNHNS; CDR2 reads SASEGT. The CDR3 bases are TGTGCCAGCAGAGTATCAGGGGACAATCAGCCCCAGCATTTT. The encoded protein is CASRVSGDNQPQHF.

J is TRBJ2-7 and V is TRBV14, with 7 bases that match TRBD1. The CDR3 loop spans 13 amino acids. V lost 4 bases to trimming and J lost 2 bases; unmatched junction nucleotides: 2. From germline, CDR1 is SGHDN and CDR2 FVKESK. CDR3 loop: CASSLGTAYEQYF. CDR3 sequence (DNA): TGTGCCAGCAGCCTCGGGACAGCCTACGAGCAGTACTTC. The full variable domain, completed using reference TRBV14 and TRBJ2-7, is EAGVTQFPSHSVIEKGQTVTLRCDPISGHDNLYWYRRVMGKEIKFLLHFVKESKQDESGMPNNRFLAERTGGTYSTLKVQPAELEDSGVYFCASSLGTAYEQYFGPGTRLTVT.

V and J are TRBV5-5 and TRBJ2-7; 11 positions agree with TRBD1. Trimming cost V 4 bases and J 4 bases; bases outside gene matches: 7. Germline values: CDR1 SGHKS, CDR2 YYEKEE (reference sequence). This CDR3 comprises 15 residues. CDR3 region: CASSPRDRGYYEQYF. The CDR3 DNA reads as TGTGCCAGCAGCCCCCGGGACAGGGGGTATTACGAGCAGTACTTC.

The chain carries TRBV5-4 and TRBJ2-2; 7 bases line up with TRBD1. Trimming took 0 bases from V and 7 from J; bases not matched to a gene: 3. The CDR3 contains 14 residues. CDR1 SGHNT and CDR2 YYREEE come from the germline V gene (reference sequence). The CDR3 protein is CASSLGTGGGELFF. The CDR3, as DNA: TGTGCCAGCAGCTTGGGGACAGGTGGCGGGGAGCTGTTTTTT.

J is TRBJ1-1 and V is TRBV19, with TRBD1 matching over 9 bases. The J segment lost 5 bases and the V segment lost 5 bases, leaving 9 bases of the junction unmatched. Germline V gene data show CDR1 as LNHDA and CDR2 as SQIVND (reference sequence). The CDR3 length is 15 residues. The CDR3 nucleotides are TGTGCCAGTAGTCTCGCAAGGACAGGGGATACTGAAGCTTTCTTT. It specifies CASSLARTGDTEAFF.

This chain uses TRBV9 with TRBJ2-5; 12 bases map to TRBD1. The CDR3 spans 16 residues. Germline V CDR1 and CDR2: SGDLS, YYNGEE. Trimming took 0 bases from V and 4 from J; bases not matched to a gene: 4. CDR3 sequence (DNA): TGTGCCAGCAGCGTAGGGGACAGGGGGCGCAGAGAGACCCAGTACTTC. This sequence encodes CASSVGDRGRRETQYF.

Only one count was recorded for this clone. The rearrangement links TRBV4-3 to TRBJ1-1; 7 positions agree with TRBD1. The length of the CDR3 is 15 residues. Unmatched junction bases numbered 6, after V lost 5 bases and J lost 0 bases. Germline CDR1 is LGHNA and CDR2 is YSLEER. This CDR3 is CASSIAGTVNTEAFF. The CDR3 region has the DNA TGCGCCAGCAGCATTGCCGGGACAGTGAACACTGAAGCTTTCTTT.

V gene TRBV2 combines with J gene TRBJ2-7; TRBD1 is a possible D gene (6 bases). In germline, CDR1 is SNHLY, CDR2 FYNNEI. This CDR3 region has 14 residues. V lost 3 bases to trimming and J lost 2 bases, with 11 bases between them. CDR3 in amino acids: CASSDFRGAYEQYF. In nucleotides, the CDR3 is TGTGCCAGCAGTGACTTCAGGGGAGCCTACGAGCAGTACTTC.

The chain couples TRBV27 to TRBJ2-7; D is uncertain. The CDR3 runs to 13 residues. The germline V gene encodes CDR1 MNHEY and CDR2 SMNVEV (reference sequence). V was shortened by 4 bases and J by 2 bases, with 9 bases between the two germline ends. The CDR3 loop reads CASSYDPTYEQYF. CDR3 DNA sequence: TGTGCCAGCAGTTACGATCCTACCTACGAGCAGTACTTC.

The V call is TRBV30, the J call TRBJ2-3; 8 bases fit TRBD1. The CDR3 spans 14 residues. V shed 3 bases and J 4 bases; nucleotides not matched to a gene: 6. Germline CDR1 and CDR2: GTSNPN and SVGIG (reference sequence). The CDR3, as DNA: TGTGCCTGGAGGGACAGGGCCAGCCCAGATACGCAGTATTTT. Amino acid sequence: CAWRDRASPDTQYF.

In nucleotides, the CDR3 is TGTGCCAGCAGCCGGGACAGCATGAACACTGAAGCTTTCTTT. This codes for CASSRDSMNTEAFF. The genes are TRBV27 and TRBJ1-1; 7 bases match TRBD1. This CDR3 has 14 amino acids. Germline CDR1 reads MNHEY; CDR2 reads SMNVEV (reference sequence). After removal of 6 bases from V and 0 bases from J, the junction contained 4 bases not matched to a gene.

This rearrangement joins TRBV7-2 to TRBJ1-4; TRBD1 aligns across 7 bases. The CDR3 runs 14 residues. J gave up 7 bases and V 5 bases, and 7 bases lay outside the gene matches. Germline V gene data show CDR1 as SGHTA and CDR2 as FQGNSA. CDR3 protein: CASSQGQFREKLFF. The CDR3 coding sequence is TGTGCCAGCAGCCAGGGACAGTTCCGTGAAAAACTGTTTTTT.

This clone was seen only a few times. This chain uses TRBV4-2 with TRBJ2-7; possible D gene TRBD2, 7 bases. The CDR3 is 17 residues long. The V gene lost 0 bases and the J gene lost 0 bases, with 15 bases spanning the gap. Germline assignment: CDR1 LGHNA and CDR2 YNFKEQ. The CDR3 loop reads CASSQEGQRGGSYEQYF. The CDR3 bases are TGTGCCAGCAGCCAAGAGGGACAACGCGGGGGCTCCTACGAGCAGTACTTC.

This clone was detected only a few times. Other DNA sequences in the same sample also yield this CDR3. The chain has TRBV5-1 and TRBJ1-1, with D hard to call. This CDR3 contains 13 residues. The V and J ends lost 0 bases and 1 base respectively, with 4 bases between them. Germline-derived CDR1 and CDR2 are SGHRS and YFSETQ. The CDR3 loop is CASSLDTNTEAFF. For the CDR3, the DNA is TGCGCCAGCAGCTTGGACACGAACACTGAAGCTTTCTTT.

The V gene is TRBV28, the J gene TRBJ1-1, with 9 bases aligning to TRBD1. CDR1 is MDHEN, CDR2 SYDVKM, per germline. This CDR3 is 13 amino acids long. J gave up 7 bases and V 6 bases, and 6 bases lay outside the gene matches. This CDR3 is CASSEQGADEAFF. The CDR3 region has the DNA TGTGCCAGCAGCGAACAGGGGGCTGATGAAGCTTTCTTT.

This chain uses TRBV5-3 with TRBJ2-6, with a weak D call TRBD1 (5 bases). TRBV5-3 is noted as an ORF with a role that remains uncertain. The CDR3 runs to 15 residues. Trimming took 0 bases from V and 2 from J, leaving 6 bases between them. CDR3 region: CARSLAGPGANVLTF. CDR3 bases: TGTGCCAGAAGCTTGGCAGGGCCTGGGGCCAACGTCCTGACTTTC.

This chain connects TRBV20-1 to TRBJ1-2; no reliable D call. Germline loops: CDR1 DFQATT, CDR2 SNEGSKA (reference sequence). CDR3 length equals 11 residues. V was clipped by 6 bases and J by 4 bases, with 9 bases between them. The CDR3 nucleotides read TGCAGTGCCAGTGGCCCCTATGGCTACACCTTC. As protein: CSASGPYGYTF.

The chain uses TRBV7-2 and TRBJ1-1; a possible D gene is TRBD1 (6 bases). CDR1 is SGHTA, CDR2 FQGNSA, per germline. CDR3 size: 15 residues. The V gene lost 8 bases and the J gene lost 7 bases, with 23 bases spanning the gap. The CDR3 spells CASYLADSPLGEAFF. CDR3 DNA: TGTGCCAGCTACCTTGCGGACAGCCCGTTAGGTGAAGCTTTCTTT.

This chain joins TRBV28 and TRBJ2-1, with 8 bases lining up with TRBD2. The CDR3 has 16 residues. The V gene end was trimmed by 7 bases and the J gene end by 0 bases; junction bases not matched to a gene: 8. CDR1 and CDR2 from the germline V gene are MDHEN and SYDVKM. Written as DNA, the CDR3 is TGTGCCAGCATCGTGGCGGGGGGTAGCTCCTACAATGAGCAGTTCTTC. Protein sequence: CASIVAGGSSYNEQFF. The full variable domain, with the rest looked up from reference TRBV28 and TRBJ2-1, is DVKVTQSSRYLVKRTGEKVFLECVQDMDHENMFWYRQDPGLGLRLIYFSYDVKMKEKGDIPEGYSVSREKKERFSLILESASTNQTSMYLCASIVAGGSSYNEQFFGPGTRLTVL.

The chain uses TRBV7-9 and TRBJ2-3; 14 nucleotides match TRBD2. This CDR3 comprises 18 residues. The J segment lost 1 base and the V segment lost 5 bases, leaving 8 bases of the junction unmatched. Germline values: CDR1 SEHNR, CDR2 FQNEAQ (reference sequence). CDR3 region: CASSVRLAGGRGTDTQYF. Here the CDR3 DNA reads TGTGCCAGCAGCGTCAGACTAGCGGGGGGGCGGGGCACAGATACGCAGTATTTT.

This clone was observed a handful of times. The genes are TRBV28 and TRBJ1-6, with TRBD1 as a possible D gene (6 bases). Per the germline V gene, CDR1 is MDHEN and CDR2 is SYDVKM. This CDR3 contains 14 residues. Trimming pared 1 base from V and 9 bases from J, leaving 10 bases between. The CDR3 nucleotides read TGTGCCAGCAGTTTATTGGGGGCTCTTTCACCCCTCCACTTT. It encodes CASSLLGALSPLHF.

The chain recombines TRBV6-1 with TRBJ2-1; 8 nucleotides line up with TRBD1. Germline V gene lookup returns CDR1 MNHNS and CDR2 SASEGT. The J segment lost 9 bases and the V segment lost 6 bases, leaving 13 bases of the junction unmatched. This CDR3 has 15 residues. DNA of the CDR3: TGTGCCAGCAGCGCCGGACAGGGCAATCTTCTTGAGCAGTTCTTC. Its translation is CASSAGQGNLLEQFF.

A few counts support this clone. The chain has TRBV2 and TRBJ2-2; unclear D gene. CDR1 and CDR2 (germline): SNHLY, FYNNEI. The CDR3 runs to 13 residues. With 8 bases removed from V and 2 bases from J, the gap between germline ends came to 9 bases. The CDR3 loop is CASASANTGELFF. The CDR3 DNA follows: TGTGCCAGCGCTAGTGCTAACACCGGGGAGCTGTTTTTT.